This T cell receptor (beta chain) comes out of a study of CD8 T cells in ankylosing spondylitis. This clonotype was found many times. CDR3 length: 15 residues. From germline, CDR1 is MNHEY and CDR2 SVGEGT. V gave up 8 bases and J gave up 3 bases; unmatched junction bases: 5. Quantitative molecular-barcoded 5'-RACE generated the TCR beta libraries. TCRdb reanalysed the 5' RACE reads using MiXCR and keeps one entry per CDR3 protein. In the table there are 130,000 or so distinct CDR3 sequences, 7% of which are singletons. Source material: blood, either unsorted or a sorted T cell fraction (not recorded which). The receptor comes from a male donor with ankylosing spondylitis or in good health (not recorded which). The chain uses TRBV6-2 or TRBV6-3 and TRBJ2-2; 11 bases map to TRBD2. CDR3 region: CASQLAGEDTGELFF. The CDR3 DNA sequence: TGTGCCAGCCAACTAGCGGGGGAAGACACCGGGGAGCTGTTTTTT.